This is a list of T cell receptor beta chains from one sample in a study of blood T cells in healthy people across ages. TCRdb ran MiXCR on the 5' RACE reads and lists one entry per CDR3 protein. The sample has 600,000 or so distinct CDR3 sequences, approximately 30% seen once. Material: blood. These receptors were taken from an elderly woman in good health. CDR3s include the opening cysteine and the closing phenylalanine or tryptophan. The order of the fields is clone size, V gene, J gene, CDR3 protein. Clone size is shown for a subset of rows, as once, few, many or a class of expanded clone.

abundance: .
v_gene: TRBV19
j_gene: TRBJ1-2
CDR3aa: CASSIMDLNGYTF

abundance: many
v_gene: TRBV6-5
j_gene: TRBJ1-2
CDR3aa: CASSYLITETNYGYTF

abundance: many
v_gene: TRBV2
j_gene: TRBJ2-7
CDR3aa: CASSEEGEQYF

abundance: few
v_gene: TRBV5-1
j_gene: TRBJ1-3
CDR3aa: CASSAHGLSGNTIYF

abundance: few
v_gene: TRBV5-1
j_gene: TRBJ2-5
CDR3aa: CASSPGTKYNEQYF

abundance: once
v_gene: TRBV12-3/TRBV12-4
j_gene: TRBJ1-2
CDR3aa: CASSRDRGHGYTF

abundance: many
v_gene: TRBV5-1
j_gene: TRBJ2-1
CDR3aa: CASGEGVNEQFF

abundance: few
v_gene: TRBV2
j_gene: TRBJ1-2
CDR3aa: CASRDTSNYGYTF

abundance: many
v_gene: TRBV6-1
j_gene: TRBJ2-3
CDR3aa: CASSERQFPSTDTQYF

abundance: many
v_gene: TRBV5-1
j_gene: TRBJ2-7
CDR3aa: CASSWGGQGGYEQYF

abundance: many
v_gene: TRBV5-1
j_gene: TRBJ1-6
CDR3aa: CASSLDRDYNSPLHF